The 2 T cell receptor beta chains below come from one sample, sequenced in a study of blood T cell repertoires in COVID-19. Method: immunoSEQ multiplex PCR; TCRdb's copy keeps in-frame clones and lacks some. The table lists under 200,000 clones, 86% of them singletons. The sequencing input was peripheral blood. Every receptor here comes from a woman between 65 and 79 years old with acute or convalescent COVID-19.

The chain recombines TRBV2 with TRBJ2-2; D perhaps matches TRBD1 (6 bases). The CDR3 runs to 16 residues. Germline lookup yields CDR1 SNHLY and CDR2 FYNNEI. Deletions cut 3 bases from V and 2 bases from J, with 13 bases between. In DNA, the CDR3 is TGTGCCAGCAGTGAGCCCAGGGGCCTAAACACCGGGGAGCTGTTTTTT. Its translation: CASSEPRGLNTGELFF.

This clone has just a few counts. The V and J genes are TRBV28 and TRBJ1-5, with D possibly matching TRBD1 (5 bases). V was shortened by 5 bases and J by 5 bases, with 16 bases between the two germline ends. Germline V lookup: CDR1 MDHEN, CDR2 SYDVKM. The CDR3 spans 15 residues. In DNA, the CDR3 is TGTGCCAGCAGTCATGAAGGGCGGGGGGATCAGCCCCAGCATTTT. Translation: CASSHEGRGDQPQHF.